The 32 T cell receptor beta chains below come from one sample, sequenced in a study of blood T cell repertoires in COVID-19. Assay: immunoSEQ multiplex PCR; the TCRdb copy retains only in-frame clones and omits some. The table has 95,000 to 110,000 clones, roughly 82% seen once. The sequencing sample was made of peripheral blood. These receptors all stem from a man aged 55 to 70 with acute or convalescent COVID-19.

The gene calls are TRBV7-2 and TRBJ2-3; D may be TRBD2 (5 bases). This CDR3 is built from 14 residues. CDR1 is SGHTA, CDR2 FQGNSA, per germline. Trimming left V 5 bases short and J 1 base short, with 10 bases between. In DNA form, the CDR3 reads TGTGCCAGCAGCCTCTTTAGCGGCACAGATACGCAGTATTTT. Amino acid sequence: CASSLFSGTDTQYF.

This rearrangement joins TRBV24-1 to TRBJ2-7; TRBD2 matches at 13 bases. J was trimmed by 6 bases and V by 4 bases; bases with no gene match: 8. Germline V CDR1 and CDR2: KGHDR, SFDVKD. CDR3 length: 16 amino acids. The CDR3 nucleotides are TGTGCCACCAGTGAGTCTACTAGCGGGAGGGCCGGCGAGCAGTACTTC. Translation gives CATSESTSGRAGEQYF.

The chain links TRBV18 to TRBJ2-3; TRBD2 agrees at 14 bases. Germline V gene sequence: CDR1 KGHSH, CDR2 LQKENI. This CDR3 is built from 19 residues. Trimming took 0 bases from V and 0 from J; bases not matched to a gene: 5. The CDR3 sequence is CASSPPGLAGGTSTDTQYF. The CDR3 DNA is TGTGCCAGCTCACCACCCGGACTAGCGGGGGGTACTAGCACAGATACGCAGTATTTT.

The CDR3: CASSLDINNEQFF. As DNA, the CDR3 is TGTGCCAGCAGCCTGGACATTAACAATGAGCAGTTCTTC. This chain joins TRBV7-2 and TRBJ2-1; the D gene is possibly TRBD1 (5 bases). Germline lookup yields CDR1 SGHTA and CDR2 FQGNSA. V lost 5 bases to trimming and J lost 5 bases, with 10 bases between them. The CDR3 has 13 amino acids.

DNA of the CDR3: TGTGCCAGCAGCCAAGCCGACAGGCAGCAGGACTATGGCTACACCTTC. The encoded protein is CASSQADRQQDYGYTF. V usage is TRBV4-2 and J usage is TRBJ1-2; D possibly corresponds to TRBD1 (6 bases). V lost 1 base to trimming and J lost 3 bases, with 15 bases between them. Germline lookup yields CDR1 LGHNA and CDR2 YNFKEQ. The CDR3 sequence is 16 residues long.

The rearrangement joins TRBV19 to TRBJ1-2, with a possible D match to TRBD1 (5 bases). The CDR3 contains 15 residues. In germline, CDR1 is LNHDA, CDR2 SQIVND (reference sequence). V was cut by 4 bases and J by 0 bases, with 12 bases left in between. CDR3 protein: CASSTLGLTNYGYTF. The CDR3 DNA follows: TGTGCCAGTAGTACTCTGGGGCTGACTAACTATGGCTACACCTTC.

J is TRBJ1-2 and V is TRBV18, with 10 nucleotides matching TRBD1. The CDR3 has 15 residues. The J segment lost 5 bases and the V segment lost 5 bases, leaving 8 bases of the junction unmatched. Looked up from germline, CDR1 is KGHSH and CDR2 is LQKENI. The CDR3, as DNA: TGTGCCAGCTCATCGGGACAGGGGTTTTATTATGGCTACACCTTC. Protein product: CASSSGQGFYYGYTF.

The V gene is TRBV13, the J gene TRBJ2-5; 8 nucleotides match TRBD2. V lost 2 bases and J lost 2; bases outside the gene matches: 7. The CDR3 has 16 amino acids. CDR1 PRHDT and CDR2 FYEKMQ come from the germline V gene (reference sequence). The CDR3 nucleotides are TGTGCCAGCAGCTTATTCGTAGCGGGGCTGCAAGAGACCCAGTACTTC. Its translation: CASSLFVAGLQETQYF.

The chain carries TRBV18 and TRBJ1-2; TRBD1 agrees at 8 bases. Germline loops: CDR1 KGHSH, CDR2 LQKENI. The junction had 10 bases not matched to a gene; V was cut back by 1 base and J by 6 bases. The CDR3 length is 16 residues. DNA of the CDR3: TGTGCCAGCTCACCACGACTACCGGGGACAGGAGATGGCTACACCTTC. This gives the protein CASSPRLPGTGDGYTF.

V gene TRBV18 combines with J gene TRBJ2-3; 11 bases are a match to TRBD2. V dropped 6 bases and J dropped 4; count of bases not matched to a gene: 3. Germline CDR1 reads KGHSH; CDR2 reads LQKENI. The CDR3 contains 14 residues. The CDR3 spells CASSPTSGADTQYF. CDR3 bases: TGTGCCAGCTCCCCGACTAGCGGGGCAGATACGCAGTATTTT.

The V gene is TRBV5-6, the J gene TRBJ1-2; 7 nucleotides align to TRBD1. Germline CDR1 reads SGHDT; CDR2 reads YYEEEE. Trimming cost V 5 bases and J 2 bases; bases outside gene matches: 9. The CDR3 has 15 residues. The CDR3 DNA follows: TGTGCCAGCAGTTGGTCCGGGACAGTCAACTATGGCTACACCTTC. Translating it yields CASSWSGTVNYGYTF.

The chain links TRBV24-1 to TRBJ2-1; D might be TRBD2 (6 bases). The germline V gene has CDR1 KGHDR and CDR2 SFDVKD. This CDR3 comprises 15 residues. V was clipped by 4 bases and J by 6 bases, with 15 bases between them. DNA for the CDR3: TGTGCCACCAGTGACTTCACGGCCGGGAGCAATGAGCAGTTCTTC. This codes for CATSDFTAGSNEQFF.

J is TRBJ2-2 and V is TRBV3-1 (or the pseudogene TRBV3-2); TRBD2 matches at 8 bases. Germline lookup yields CDR1 LGHDT and CDR2 YNNKEL (reference sequence). Trimming removed 4 bases from V and 4 bases from J; junction bases left unmatched: 8. The CDR3 totals 16 residues. The CDR3 loop is CASSPGLASLTGELFF. CDR3 nucleotide sequence: TGTGCCAGCAGCCCTGGACTAGCAAGCCTCACCGGGGAGCTGTTTTTT.

The chain couples TRBV5-1 to TRBJ2-3, with a weak D call TRBD2 (5 bases). This CDR3 is 15 amino acids long. Per germline, CDR1 SGHRS and CDR2 YFSETQ. V was shortened by 0 bases and J by 3 bases, with 11 bases between the two germline ends. The CDR3 protein is CASSLAADFTDTQYF. The CDR3 DNA reads as TGCGCCAGCAGCTTGGCCGCGGACTTTACAGATACGCAGTATTTT.

The chain employs TRBV6-2 or TRBV6-3 and TRBJ1-5; TRBD1 matches 10 bases. Germline assignment: CDR1 MNHEY and CDR2 SVGEGT. The J segment lost 0 bases and the V segment lost 3 bases, leaving 5 bases of the junction unmatched. The CDR3 consists of 17 residues. The CDR3 nucleotides read TGTGCCAGCAGTTATGGGACAGGGGTGAGTAGCAATCAGCCCCAGCATTTT. This sequence encodes CASSYGTGVSSNQPQHF.

The chain joins TRBV6-5 to TRBJ2-7; 8 positions match TRBD1. The junction had 9 bases not matched to a gene; V was cut back by 5 bases and J by 3 bases. The CDR3 consists of 15 residues. In germline, CDR1 is MNHEY, CDR2 SVGAGI. CDR3 sequence (DNA): TGTGCCAGCAGTCCCCGACCAACAGGGGGCTACGAGCAGTACTTC. Its translation is CASSPRPTGGYEQYF.

The CDR3 loop reads CASSRGTNGYTF. The CDR3 DNA reads as TGTGCCAGCAGTCGGGGGACGAATGGCTACACCTTC. The V call is TRBV11-3, the J call TRBJ1-2, with a tentative D call TRBD1 (5 bases). From germline, CDR1 is SGHNT and CDR2 YENEEA. The CDR3 length is 12 residues. V gave up 6 bases and J gave up 6 bases, with 11 bases separating them.

The gene calls are TRBV18 and TRBJ1-2; no firm D call. In germline, CDR1 is KGHSH, CDR2 LQKENI. Deletions cut 1 base from V and 8 bases from J, with 11 bases between. This CDR3 has 13 residues. CDR3 residues: CASSPLRGEGYTF. For the CDR3, the DNA is TGTGCCAGCTCACCACTGCGAGGAGAAGGCTACACCTTC.

The V and J genes are TRBV15 and TRBJ2-3, with D possibly matching TRBD1 (6 bases). The germline V and J ends were trimmed by 4 bases and 2 bases, with 19 bases remaining between them. Germline CDR1 reads LNHNV; CDR2 reads YYDKDF (reference sequence). The CDR3 contains 17 residues. The CDR3 DNA is TGTGCCACCAGCAAACCCAGGGGCCAATACGACACAGATACGCAGTATTTT. This translates into CATSKPRGQYDTDTQYF. Filled out from reference TRBV15 and TRBJ2-3, the complete variable domain reads DAMVIQNPRYQVTQFGKPVTLSCSQTLNHNVMYWYQQKSSQAPKLLFHYYDKDFNNEADTPDNFQSRRPNTSFCFLDIRSPGLGDTAMYLCATSKPRGQYDTDTQYFGPGTRLTVL.

The chain carries TRBV2 and TRBJ2-1; a weak D match, TRBD1 (5 bases). Germline lookup yields CDR1 SNHLY and CDR2 FYNNEI. V was trimmed by 3 bases and J by 7 bases, leaving 10 bases between them. The CDR3 is made up of 13 amino acids. This CDR3 reads CASSEPGFNEQFF. CDR3 DNA: TGTGCCAGCAGTGAGCCAGGGTTTAATGAGCAGTTCTTC.

The chain recombines TRBV6-1 with TRBJ2-7; TRBD1 matches at 10 bases. The ends lost 3 bases at V and 4 bases at J; junction bases unmatched: 6. Germline CDR1 reads MNHNS; CDR2 reads SASEGT. The CDR3 length is 15 residues. The CDR3 here is CASSDPGTGVYEQYF. The DNA for the CDR3 is TGTGCCAGCAGTGACCCCGGGACAGGGGTGTACGAGCAGTACTTC.

The CDR3, as DNA: TGTGCCAGCAGTGAATCTAGCTACGAGCAGTACTTC. This codes for CASSESSYEQYF. J is TRBJ2-7 and V is TRBV6-1; D not certain. Trimming took off 2 bases at V and 3 bases at J, with 5 bases between the two ends. Germline loops: CDR1 MNHNS, CDR2 SASEGT. This CDR3 spans 12 amino acids.

This chain connects TRBV11-3 to TRBJ2-3, with TRBD2 matching over 7 bases. This CDR3 has 15 residues. After removal of 6 bases from V and 5 bases from J, the junction contained 11 bases not matched to a gene. Germline V gives CDR1 SGHNT, CDR2 YENEEA. The CDR3 DNA reads as TGTGCCAGCAGATCGCGGGGGACGGGTGGAGATACGCAGTATTTT. It translates to CASRSRGTGGDTQYF.

This clone was recorded only once. The chain joins TRBV14 to TRBJ1-6; 7 bases agree with TRBD1. The CDR3 covers 14 residues. J lost 9 bases, V lost 3 bases, and 5 bases had no gene match. Per germline, CDR1 SGHDN and CDR2 FVKESK. This CDR3 is CASSQSTGVSPLHF. CDR3 DNA sequence: TGTGCCAGCAGCCAGTCCACAGGGGTTTCACCCCTCCACTTT.

This clone was seen just once. The chain carries TRBV3-1 (or the pseudogene TRBV3-2) and TRBJ1-1; D perhaps matches TRBD1 (5 bases). This CDR3 has 15 residues. Trimming cost V 1 base and J 5 bases, with 14 bases left between them. Germline V gene sequence: CDR1 LGHDT, CDR2 YNNKEL (reference sequence). The chain's CDR3 is CASSQVGRVGTEAFF. The CDR3 nucleotides read TGTGCCAGCAGCCAAGTGGGCAGGGTCGGAACTGAAGCTTTCTTT.

For this clone: The same CDR3 arises from other DNA sequences in this sample as well. The chain has TRBV5-1 and TRBJ2-7, with TRBD1 as a possible D gene (6 bases). Trimming left V 1 base short and J 4 bases short, with 12 bases between. The CDR3 is 14 residues long. Germline V gene lookup returns CDR1 SGHRS and CDR2 YFSETQ. CDR3 amino acids: CASSLSWGQYEQYF. CDR3 nucleotide sequence: TGCGCCAGCAGCTTGAGTTGGGGGCAGTACGAGCAGTACTTC.

A few counts support this clone. This chain uses TRBV5-6 with TRBJ1-4, with 8 bases that match TRBD1. The V segment lost 1 base and the J segment 7 bases; nucleotides outside the gene matches: 9. The CDR3 consists of 16 residues. Germline V gene sequence: CDR1 SGHDT, CDR2 YYEEEE. This CDR3 reads CASSLWDGTGTEKLFF. The CDR3 region has the DNA TGTGCCAGCAGCTTGTGGGACGGGACAGGCACTGAAAAACTGTTTTTT.

V usage is TRBV30 and J usage is TRBJ2-5; 8 positions agree with TRBD2. V lost 0 bases, J lost 2 bases, and 5 bases stayed unmatched. CDR1 GTSNPN and CDR2 SVGIG come from the germline V gene (reference sequence). The CDR3 runs 15 residues. CDR3 bases: TGTGCCTGGAGTGTATTTGGCGGGAGGCAAGAGACCCAGTACTTC. This translates into CAWSVFGGRQETQYF.

The V and J genes are TRBV12-3 or TRBV12-4 and TRBJ1-1, with a tentative D call TRBD1 (5 bases). Trimming left V 2 bases short and J 4 bases short, with 8 bases between. The CDR3 is made up of 13 amino acids. CDR3 sequence (DNA): TGTGCCAGCAGTTTAATCGGGGGCACTGAAGCTTTCTTT. It codes for CASSLIGGTEAFF.

About this clone itself: At one of its ends the junction is not consistent with the germline gene, which may arise from a read error. The chain is built from TRBV6-1 and TRBJ2-7; 8 bases align to TRBD1. Germline V lookup: CDR1 MNHNS, CDR2 SASEGT. The CDR3 contains 15 residues. CDR3 coding DNA: TGTGCCAGCAGGGAAGGACAGGGAGGAGCCTACGAGCAGTACTTC. Residues: CASREGQGGAYEQYF.

The V gene is TRBV4-2, the J gene TRBJ1-1; D possibly corresponds to TRBD1 (5 bases). Germline values: CDR1 LGHNA, CDR2 YNFKEQ. V lost 3 bases and J 4 bases, leaving 18 bases between the germline ends. The CDR3 has 16 amino acids. The CDR3 loop is CASSQHSTRVGTEAFF. The CDR3, as DNA: TGTGCCAGCAGCCAGCACAGTACCAGGGTTGGCACTGAAGCTTTCTTT.

This sequence joins TRBV7-3 and TRBJ2-1; 7 positions match TRBD2. Trimming at V came to 2 bases and at J to 6 bases, leaving 10 bases not matched to a gene. The CDR3 has 16 amino acids. Germline V gives CDR1 SGHTA, CDR2 FQGTGA. The CDR3 nucleotides are TGTGCCAGCAGCTTACAGCCTAGCGGCCTCGCCAATGAGCAGTTCTTC. It is translated as CASSLQPSGLANEQFF.